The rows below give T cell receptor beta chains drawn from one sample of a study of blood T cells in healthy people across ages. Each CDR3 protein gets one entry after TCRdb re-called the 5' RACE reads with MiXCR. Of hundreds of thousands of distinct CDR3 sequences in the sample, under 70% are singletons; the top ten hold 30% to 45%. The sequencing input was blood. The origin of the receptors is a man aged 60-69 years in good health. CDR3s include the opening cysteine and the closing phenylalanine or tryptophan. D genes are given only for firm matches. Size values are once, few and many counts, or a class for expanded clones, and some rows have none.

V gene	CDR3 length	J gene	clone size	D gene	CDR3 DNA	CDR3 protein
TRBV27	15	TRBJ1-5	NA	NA	TGTGCCAGCAGTTTAAAACAGACAGAGAGGCAGCCCCAGCATTTT	CASSLKQTERQPQHF
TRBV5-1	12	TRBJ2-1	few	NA	TGCGCCAGCAGCTTGGATAGCTCAGAGCAGTTCTTC	CASSLDSSEQFF
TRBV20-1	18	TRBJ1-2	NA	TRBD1	TGCAGTGCTAGAGATTTAACACCGACAGGGAAGGGTAACTATGGCTACACCTTC	CSARDLTPTGKGNYGYTF
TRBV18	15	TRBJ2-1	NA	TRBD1	TGTGCCAGCTCACCTGCGGGGACAGGGGGCAATGAGCAGTTCTTC	CASSPAGTGGNEQFF
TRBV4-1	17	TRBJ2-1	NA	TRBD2	TGCGCCAGCAGCCAAGTCGATATGGGACTAGCCCTGGGGGGGCAGTTCTTC	CASSQVDMGLALGGQFF
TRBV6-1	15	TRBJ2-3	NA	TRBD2	TGTGCCAGCGGCTTCGGACTAGCGGCCACAGATACGCAGTATTTT	CASGFGLAATDTQYF
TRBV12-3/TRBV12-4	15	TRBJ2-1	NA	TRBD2	TGTGCCAGCAGTTTCGACAGCGGGGTCTACAATGAGCAGTTCTTC	CASSFDSGVYNEQFF
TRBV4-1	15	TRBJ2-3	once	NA	TGCGCCAGCAGCCACTACTACCCCACGGGAGATACGCAGTATTTT	CASSHYYPTGDTQYF
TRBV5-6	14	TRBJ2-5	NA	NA	TGTGCCAGCAGCTTAAGACGGATCCAAGAGACCCAGTACTTC	CASSLRRIQETQYF
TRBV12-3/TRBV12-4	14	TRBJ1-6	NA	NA	TGTGCCAGCAGTCACGGGACCGTAGGTTCACCCCTCCACTTT	CASSHGTVGSPLHF
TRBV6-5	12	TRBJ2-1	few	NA	TGTGCCAGCATCACACCCGGGGGTGAGCAGTTCTTC	CASITPGGEQFF
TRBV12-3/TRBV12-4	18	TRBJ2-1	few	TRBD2	TGTGCCAGCAGTCTCACAGAAAGAGCGGGGGGCTACTACAATGAGCAGTTCTTC	CASSLTERAGGYYNEQFF
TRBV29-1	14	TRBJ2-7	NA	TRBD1	TGCAGCGTGAGGGAGTACAGGGGCACCTACGAGCAGTACTTC	CSVREYRGTYEQYF
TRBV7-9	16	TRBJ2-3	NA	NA	TGTGCCAGCAGCTTAGTGCCTAGCAGGGCCACAGATACGCAGTATTTT	CASSLVPSRATDTQYF
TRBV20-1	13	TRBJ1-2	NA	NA	TGCAGTGCTGGGCAGGGTGTTAACTATGGCTACACCTTC	CSAGQGVNYGYTF
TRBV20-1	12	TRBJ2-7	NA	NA	TGCAGTGCTTCCTACCAGCCCTACGAGCAGTACTTC	CSASYQPYEQYF
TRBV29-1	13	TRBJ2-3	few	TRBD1	TGCAGCGTTGAGGGACAGGCTACAGATACGCAGTATTTT	CSVEGQATDTQYF
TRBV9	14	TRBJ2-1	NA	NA	TGTGCCAGCAGCAAGGGATCGACCGGCGATGAGCAGTTCTTC	CASSKGSTGDEQFF
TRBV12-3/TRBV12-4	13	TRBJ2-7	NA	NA	TGTGCCAGCAGTTTAACCCGGGATGACGAGCAGTACTTC	CASSLTRDDEQYF
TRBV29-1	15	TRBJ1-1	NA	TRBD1	TGCAGCGTTGAGGGGACAGGGAATTGGGACGGTGAAGCTTTCTTT	CSVEGTGNWDGEAFF
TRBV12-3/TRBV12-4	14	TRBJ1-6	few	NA	TGTGCCAGCAGTTTTATTCAGGGTAGTTCACCCCTCCACTTT	CASSFIQGSSPLHF
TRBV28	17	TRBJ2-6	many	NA	TGTGCCAGCAGCCCCGACAGAAATCCTCTTGGGGCCAACGTCCTGACTTTC	CASSPDRNPLGANVLTF
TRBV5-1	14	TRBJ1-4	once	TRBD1	TGCGCCAGCAGCGTAGACAGGGCAACGCAAAAACTGTTTTTT	CASSVDRATQKLFF
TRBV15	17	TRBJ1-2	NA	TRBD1	TGTGCCACCAGCAGAGTATTAGGACAGGGGGCTATCTATGGCTACACCTTC	CATSRVLGQGAIYGYTF
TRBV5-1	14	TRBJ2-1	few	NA	TGCGCCAGCAGCCCACCGGACAGTCACAATGAGCAGTTCTTC	CASSPPDSHNEQFF
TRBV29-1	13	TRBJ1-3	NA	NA	TGCAGCGTTGACCTCCGGTCTGGAAACACCATATATTTT	CSVDLRSGNTIYF
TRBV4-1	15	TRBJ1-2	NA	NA	TGCGCCAGCAGCCTCGTCGGGACACCAGACTATGGCTACACCTTC	CASSLVGTPDYGYTF
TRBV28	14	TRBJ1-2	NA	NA	TGTGCCAGTCTCGGGCAGGGAACTAACTATGGCTACACCTTC	CASLGQGTNYGYTF
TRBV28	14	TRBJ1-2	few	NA	TGTGCCAGCTCCCAGGGGAGGGCTAACTATGGCTACACCTTC	CASSQGRANYGYTF
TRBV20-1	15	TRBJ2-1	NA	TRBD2	TGCAGTGCTAGCACCGGGACTAGCGGTGCCATGGAGCAGTTCTTC	CSASTGTSGAMEQFF
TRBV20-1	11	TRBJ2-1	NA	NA	TGCAGTGCTAGAGACAGCAATGAGCAGTTCTTC	CSARDSNEQFF
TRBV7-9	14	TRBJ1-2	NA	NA	TGTGCCAGCACCGCGCAAGGGACGGTAGACCGGGCCACCTTC	CASTAQGTVDRATF
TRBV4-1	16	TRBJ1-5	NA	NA	TGCGCCAGCAGCCAACCCGGGCGAGATCGCAGGCAGCCCCAGCATTTT	CASSQPGRDRRQPQHF
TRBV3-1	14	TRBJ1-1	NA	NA	TGTGCCAGCAGCCAAGAGGCAACGCGCACTGAAGCTTTCTTT	CASSQEATRTEAFF
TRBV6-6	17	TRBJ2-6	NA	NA	TGTGCCAACAGTTACGAGGGGGTGTTCTCGGGGGCCAACGTCCTGACTTTC	CANSYEGVFSGANVLTF
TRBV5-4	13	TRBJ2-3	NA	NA	TGTGCCAGCAGCCTGGACCCCACAGATACGCAGTATTTT	CASSLDPTDTQYF
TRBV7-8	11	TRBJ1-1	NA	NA	TGTGCCAGCAGCCTTTGGGGGGAAGCTTTCTTT	CASSLWGEAFF
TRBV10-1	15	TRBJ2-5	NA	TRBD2	TGCGCCAGCAGCGCGACTAGCGGAGCAAGAGAGACCCAGTACTTC	CASSATSGARETQYF
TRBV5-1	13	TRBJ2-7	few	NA	TGCGCCAGCGCCTTAGGGGGTACGTACGAGCAGTACTTC	CASALGGTYEQYF
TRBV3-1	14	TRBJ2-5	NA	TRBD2	TGTGCCAGCAGCCGCCAGCGGGGATTGGAGACCCAGTACTTC	CASSRQRGLETQYF
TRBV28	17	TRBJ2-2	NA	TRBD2	TGTGCCAGCAGTTTCGGCGGGATAGCGGGGCCCACCGGGGAGCTGTTTTTT	CASSFGGIAGPTGELFF
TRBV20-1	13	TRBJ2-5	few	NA	TGCAGTGCTAGAGATGCAGGGACAGAGACCCAGTACTTC	CSARDAGTETQYF
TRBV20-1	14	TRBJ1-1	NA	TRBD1	TGCAGTGCTTCCCGGACAGGGGGCTACACTGAAGCTTTCTTT	CSASRTGGYTEAFF
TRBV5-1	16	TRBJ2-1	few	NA	TGCGCCAGCAGCTCTCAGGGGATCAGCTCCTACAATGAGCAGTTCTTC	CASSSQGISSYNEQFF
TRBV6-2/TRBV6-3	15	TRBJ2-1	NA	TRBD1	TGTGCCAGCTCCCTCCACCCGACAGGGTTGAGTGAGCAGTTCTTC	CASSLHPTGLSEQFF
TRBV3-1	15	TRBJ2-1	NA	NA	TGTGCCAGCAGCCCGAGACTAGAGGGGGAGGATGAGCAGTTCTTC	CASSPRLEGEDEQFF
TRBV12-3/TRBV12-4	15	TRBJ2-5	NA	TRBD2	TGTGCCAGCAGCTCCGGCGGGGGAGTTCAAGAGGCCCAGTACTTC	CASSSGGGVQEAQYF
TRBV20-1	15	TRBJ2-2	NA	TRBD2	TGCAGTGCTAGGCATAGCGGGGAGGGAACCGGGGAGCTGTTTTTT	CSARHSGEGTGELFF
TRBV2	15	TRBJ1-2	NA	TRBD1	TGTGCCAGCGGGGGACCCGGGACAGCCACCTATGGCTACACCTTC	CASGGPGTATYGYTF
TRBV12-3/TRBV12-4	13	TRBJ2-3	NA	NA	TGTGCCAGCAGTGACAGGGAGGCAGATACGCAGTATTTT	CASSDREADTQYF
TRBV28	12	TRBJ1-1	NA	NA	TGTGCCAGCAGTGGCTGGGCTAATGAAGCTTTCTTT	CASSGWANEAFF
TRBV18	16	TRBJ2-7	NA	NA	TGTGCCAGCTCACCATTTCAGGGGTTTGAAGTGTACGAGCAGTACTTC	CASSPFQGFEVYEQYF
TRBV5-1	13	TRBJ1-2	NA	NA	TGCGCCAGCAGCGACAGCTCCTTTTTGCGCTACACCTTC	CASSDSSFLRYTF
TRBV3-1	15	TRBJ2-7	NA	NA	TGTGCCAGCAGCCAAGATCTCGGTCCGTTTCGCGAGCAGTACTTC	CASSQDLGPFREQYF
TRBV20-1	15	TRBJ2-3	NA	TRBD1	TGCAGTGCTTTAGCCGGGACAGTAGCTCCAGATACGCAGTATTTT	CSALAGTVAPDTQYF
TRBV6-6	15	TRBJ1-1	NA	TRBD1	TGTGCCAGCAGTCCGGACCAGGACAGGACAAATGAAGCTTTCTTT	CASSPDQDRTNEAFF
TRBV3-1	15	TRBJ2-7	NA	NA	TGTGCCAGCAGCCTCCAAACCGGGAGATACAATGAGCAGTACTTC	CASSLQTGRYNEQYF
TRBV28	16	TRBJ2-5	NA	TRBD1	TGTGCCAGCAGTTTACCAACACAGGGGCTGCAAGAGACCCAGTACTTC	CASSLPTQGLQETQYF